This T cell receptor (beta chain) was recovered during a study of shared clonotypes between healthy human individuals. Remarks on this clone: What it binds is unknown.

CD45RO-negative CD8 cells positively selected for CCR7 made up the naive population, which excluded terminally differentiated effector memory CD45RA+ cells. An even split of each subset's genomic DNA across several immunoSEQ plates was performed. The sorted-subset replicate PCRs were given around 200 ng DNA, which is tens of thousands of T cell genomes. Only in-frame clones appear in the TCRdb table, and some are missing; sequencing was by immunoSEQ multiplex PCR. The repertoire has about 580,000 clones, roughly 98% of them found once; the top ten carry around 0.3%. Broader study findings: Sharing across four donors was highest in naive CD4 (around 5%) and lowest in memory CD8 (roughly 0.4%). It was the few donors that limited the genetic and exposure-history diversity represented.

The CDR3 runs 13 residues. In germline, CDR1 is LGHNT, CDR2 FRNRAP. With 1 base removed from V and 2 bases from J, the gap between germline ends came to 5 bases. Sample: naive CD8+ T cells sorted from blood. The chain recombines TRBV12-5 with TRBJ2-5, with D unresolved. The receptor was isolated from a man aged 25-45 years in good health. CDR3 DNA sequence: TGTGCTAGTGGTTTGGGGTTACAAGAGACCCAGTACTTC. Translated: CASGLGLQETQYF. The full variable domain, rest sourced from reference TRBV12-5 and TRBJ2-5, is DARVTQTPRHKVTEMGQEVTMRCQPILGHNTVFWYRQTMMQGLELLAYFRNRAPLDDSGMPKDRFSAEMPDATLATLKIQPSEPRDSAVYFCASGLGLQETQYFGPGTRLLVL.